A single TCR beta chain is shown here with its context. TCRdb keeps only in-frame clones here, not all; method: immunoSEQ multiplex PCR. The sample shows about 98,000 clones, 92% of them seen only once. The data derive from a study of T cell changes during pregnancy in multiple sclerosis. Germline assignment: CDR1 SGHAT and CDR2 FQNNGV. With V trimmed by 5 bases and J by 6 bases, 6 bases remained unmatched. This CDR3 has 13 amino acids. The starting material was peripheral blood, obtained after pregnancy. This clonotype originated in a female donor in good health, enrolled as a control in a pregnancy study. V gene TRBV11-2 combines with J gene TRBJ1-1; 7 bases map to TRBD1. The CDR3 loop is CASSPGTASEAFF. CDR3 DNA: TGTGCCAGCAGCCCGGGGACAGCCTCTGAAGCTTTCTTT.